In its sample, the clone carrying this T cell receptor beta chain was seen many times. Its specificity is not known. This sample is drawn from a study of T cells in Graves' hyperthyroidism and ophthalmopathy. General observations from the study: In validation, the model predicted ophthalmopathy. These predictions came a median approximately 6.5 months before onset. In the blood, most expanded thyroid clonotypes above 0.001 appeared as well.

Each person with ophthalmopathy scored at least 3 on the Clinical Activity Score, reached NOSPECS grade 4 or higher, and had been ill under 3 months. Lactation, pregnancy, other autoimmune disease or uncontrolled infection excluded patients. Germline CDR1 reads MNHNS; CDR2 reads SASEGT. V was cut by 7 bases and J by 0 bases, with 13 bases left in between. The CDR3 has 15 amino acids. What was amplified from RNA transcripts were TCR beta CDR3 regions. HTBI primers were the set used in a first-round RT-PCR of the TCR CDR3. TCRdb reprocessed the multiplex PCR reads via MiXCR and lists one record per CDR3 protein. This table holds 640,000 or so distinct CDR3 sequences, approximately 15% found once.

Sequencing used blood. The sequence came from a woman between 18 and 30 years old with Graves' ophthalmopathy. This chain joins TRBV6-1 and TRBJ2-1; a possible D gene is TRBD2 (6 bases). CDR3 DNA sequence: TGTGCCAGCATCGGAGGGACGAGCTCCTACAATGAGCAGTTCTTC. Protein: CASIGGTSSYNEQFF.